The present entry profiles one T cell receptor (beta chain) with its context. Its target is not known. With V trimmed by 7 bases and J by 6 bases, 7 bases remained unmatched. CDR1 and CDR2 (germline): ENHRY, SYGVKD. The CDR3 is 14 amino acids. The data stem from a study of cytomegalovirus exposure and HLA in healthy donors. The study's findings and limits: Most TCR sequences were rare, but some public TCRs occurred in many donors. Cytomegalovirus status was reportedly diagnosed by the classifier with high sensitivity and specificity.

In the PCR, 60 Vbeta and 13 Jbeta primers were used. Only in-frame clones appear in the TCRdb table, and some are missing; sequencing was by immunoSEQ multiplex PCR. The table has more than 110,000 clones, roughly four fifths seen once; the top ten hold roughly 1.3%. This TCR derives from a woman aged 35 to 49 in good health and CMV-seronegative. Material: PBMCs. The V gene is TRBV10-3, the J gene TRBJ1-5; 9 bases line up with TRBD1. The CDR3 sequence is CAITQDRGSQPQHF. DNA for the CDR3: TGTGCCATCACCCAGGACAGGGGCTCTCAGCCCCAGCATTTT.